The sequence of this T cell receptor (beta chain) was determined in a study of cytomegalovirus exposure and HLA in healthy donors. Using immunoSEQ multiplex PCR, the repertoire was profiled, and TCRdb retains in-frame clones only, with some absent. Here the sample spans roughly 220,000 clones, around 90% being singletons. Sequencing was performed on PBMCs. This clonotype originated in a woman between 18 and 30 years old in good health and CMV-seronegative.

CDR3: CASRLAGGLNEQFF. DNA for the CDR3: TGTGCCAGCCGACTAGCGGGAGGGCTAAATGAGCAGTTCTTC. The chain recombines TRBV27 with TRBJ2-1; 14 bases fit TRBD2. Losses at the gene ends were 8 bases for V and 7 bases for J; bases not matched to a gene: 4. The length of the CDR3 is 14 residues. CDR1 is MNHEY and CDR2 is SMNVEV in the germline V gene (reference sequence).